This T cell receptor beta chain was observed in a study of blood T cell repertoires in COVID-19. Study-wide context: Sites across the United States, Italy and Spain contributed samples from acute and convalescent COVID-19. In each case, the material was cDNA or gDNA derived from T cells, B-cell-depleted T cells, or PBMCs.

Original analysis: Reference gene primer amplification gave nucleated cell count estimates. TCRdb's table, derived via immunoSEQ multiplex PCR, lists solely in-frame clones and lacks some. The V and J calls and clone size come from that table; D and trimming were worked out from the DNA. In the table there are 150,000 to 200,000 clones, 70% to 90% of which are singletons. The length of the CDR3 is 15 residues. Germline CDR1 and CDR2: SGDLS and YYNGEE. J lost 2 bases, V lost 3 bases, and 5 bases had no gene match. Source material: PBMCs or T cells enriched from blood (not recorded which). The chain carries TRBV9 and TRBJ2-7; 10 nucleotides line up with TRBD1. The receptor was derived from a woman aged 45-65 years who had recovered from COVID-19. The CDR3 region is CASSESGTGAYEQYF. The DNA of the CDR3 is TGTGCCAGCAGCGAATCCGGGACAGGGGCCTACGAGCAGTACTTC.